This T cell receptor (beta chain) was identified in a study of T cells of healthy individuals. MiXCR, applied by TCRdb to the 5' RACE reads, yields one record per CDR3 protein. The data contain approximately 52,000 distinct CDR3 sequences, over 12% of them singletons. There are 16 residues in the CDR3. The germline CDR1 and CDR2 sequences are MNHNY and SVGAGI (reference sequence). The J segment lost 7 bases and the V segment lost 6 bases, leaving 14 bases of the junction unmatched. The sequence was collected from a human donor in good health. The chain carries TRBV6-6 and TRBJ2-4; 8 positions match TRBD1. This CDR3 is CASSDRRTGTGNIQYF. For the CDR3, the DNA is TGTGCCAGCAGCGATAGACGGACAGGGACGGGGAACATTCAGTACTTC.